These 17 T cell receptor beta chains originate from one sample sequenced in a study of shared clonotypes between healthy human individuals. Assay: immunoSEQ multiplex PCR; the TCRdb copy retains only in-frame clones and omits some. Here the sample spans around 480,000 clones, about 75% being singletons. The sample comprised PBMCs. These receptors originate from a woman in her thirties or forties in good health. Some clones in this sample may be carry-over from other donors' samples.

This clone was seen once. This chain joins TRBV9 and TRBJ1-1; D is ambiguous. Trimming took 4 bases from V and 1 from J, leaving 11 bases between them. Germline loops: CDR1 SGDLS, CDR2 YYNGEE. This CDR3 spans 14 amino acids. CDR3 amino acids: CASSIDGKNTEAFF. The CDR3 DNA follows: TGTGCCAGCAGCATAGACGGAAAGAACACTGAAGCTTTCTTT.

The chain is built from TRBV5-6 and TRBJ2-1, with 7 nucleotides matching TRBD1. CDR1 SGHDT and CDR2 YYEEEE come from the germline V gene. The trim removed 1 base at V and 4 bases at J, leaving 5 bases unmatched. The CDR3 runs 15 residues. The CDR3 protein is CASSLPGTAYNEQFF. The CDR3 nucleotides read TGTGCCAGCAGCTTGCCCGGGACAGCTTACAATGAGCAGTTCTTC.

The chain joins TRBV10-3 to TRBJ2-1, with 14 bases identical to TRBD2. The trim removed 6 bases at V and 9 bases at J, leaving 7 bases unmatched. The CDR3 sequence is 15 residues long. From germline, CDR1 is ENHRY and CDR2 SYGVKD. The DNA for the CDR3 is TGTGCCATCAGAGTCGGGACTAGCGGGAGTTTTGAGCAGTTCTTC. Protein sequence: CAIRVGTSGSFEQFF.

The chain has TRBV7-8 and TRBJ1-2; possibly TRBD1 for D (5 bases). V was shortened by 3 bases and J by 8 bases, with 10 bases between the two germline ends. The CDR3 runs to 12 residues. Germline V gives CDR1 SGHVS, CDR2 FQNEAQ. CDR3 sequence reads: CASSFDSEGYTF. Here the CDR3 DNA reads TGTGCCAGCAGCTTTGACAGTGAAGGCTACACCTTC.

The chain joins TRBV4-3 to TRBJ1-2; TRBD1 aligns across 8 bases. The V segment lost 8 bases and the J segment 0 bases; nucleotides outside the gene matches: 8. CDR3 size: 15 residues. Germline CDR1 reads LGHNA; CDR2 reads YSLEER. This CDR3 reads CASSFDRGANYGYTF. DNA for the CDR3: TGCGCCAGCTCATTCGACAGGGGAGCTAACTATGGCTACACCTTC.

The chain links TRBV7-9 to TRBJ2-2; no clear D gene. Germline values: CDR1 SEHNR, CDR2 FQNEAQ (reference sequence). This CDR3 is 14 amino acids long. V was cut by 8 bases and J by 2 bases, with 12 bases left in between. The CDR3 is CASGGRINTGELFF. In nucleotides, the CDR3 is TGTGCCAGCGGTGGGCGGATAAACACCGGGGAGCTGTTTTTT.

The chain recombines TRBV25-1 with TRBJ2-1, with 12 bases identical to TRBD2. CDR3 size: 17 residues. Germline values: CDR1 MGHDK, CDR2 SYGVNS. V gave up 3 bases and J gave up 9 bases; unmatched junction bases: 12. CDR3 loop: CASSEELRTSGKGEQFF. DNA for the CDR3: TGTGCCAGCAGTGAGGAGTTAAGGACTAGCGGGAAGGGTGAGCAGTTCTTC.

The rearrangement uses TRBV28 and TRBJ1-2; D may be TRBD1 (5 bases). V was clipped by 5 bases and J by 1 base, with 8 bases between them. CDR3 size: 13 residues. CDR1 MDHEN and CDR2 SYDVKM come from the germline V gene. The CDR3 bases are TGTGCCAGCAGTCGGGACTTTAACTATGGCTACACCTTC. It translates to CASSRDFNYGYTF.

This clone was picked up one time. The chain employs TRBV4-1 and TRBJ2-7; D may be TRBD1 or TRBD2 (5 bases each). V was clipped by 1 base and J by 4 bases, with 23 bases between them. The CDR3 is 18 residues long. The V gene's germline CDR1 is MGHRA and CDR2 YSYEKL. The CDR3 nucleotides read TGCGCCAGCAGCCAAGCCCCCCTCCGGGGCTTTGGGAAGTACGAGCAGTACTTC. Protein sequence: CASSQAPLRGFGKYEQYF.

The chain carries TRBV7-3 and TRBJ2-5, with TRBD2 matching 15 bases. The germline gives CDR1 SGHTA, CDR2 FQGTGA. The V gene end was trimmed by 4 bases and the J gene end by 5 bases; junction bases not matched to a gene: 5. This CDR3 comprises 16 residues. CDR3 DNA: TGTGCCAGCAGCTCTGGACTAGCGGGAGGGGGTGAGACCCAGTACTTC. Amino acid sequence: CASSSGLAGGGETQYF.

This clone has a count of ten or more. This chain uses TRBV28 with TRBJ2-1; D gene ambiguous. Germline V gene lookup returns CDR1 MDHEN and CDR2 SYDVKM. V lost 4 bases and J lost 5, with 6 bases in between. This CDR3 is 12 amino acids long. This chain's CDR3 is CASSSNNNEQFF. The CDR3 DNA follows: TGTGCCAGCAGTTCCAATAACAATGAGCAGTTCTTC.

This chain uses TRBV5-4 with TRBJ1-3; maybe TRBD1 (5 bases). CDR3 length: 16 amino acids. Deletions cut 0 bases from V and 0 bases from J, with 10 bases between. The germline CDR1 and CDR2 sequences are SGHNT and YYREEE (reference sequence). The CDR3 loop is CASSLGQTFSGNTIYF. The CDR3 DNA follows: TGTGCCAGCAGCTTGGGACAGACTTTCTCTGGAAACACCATATATTTT.

This chain connects TRBV5-1 to TRBJ2-7; TRBD2 might be the D (5 bases). This CDR3 region has 14 residues. Germline V CDR1 and CDR2: SGHRS, YFSETQ. Trimming cost V 1 base and J 3 bases, with 11 bases left between them. CDR3 amino acids: CASSLYGSNYEQYF. The CDR3 bases are TGCGCCAGCAGCTTGTATGGGAGTAACTACGAGCAGTACTTC.

The rearrangement links TRBV6-1 to TRBJ2-1; 11 nucleotides agree with TRBD1. The CDR3 sequence is 15 residues long. Trimming removed 7 bases from V and 6 bases from J; junction bases left unmatched: 8. Per the germline V gene, CDR1 is MNHNS and CDR2 is SASEGT. The CDR3: CASTRTGGHVNEQFF. CDR3 bases: TGTGCCAGCACCAGGACAGGGGGCCATGTCAATGAGCAGTTCTTC.

This clone appeared a few times. V usage is TRBV4-2 and J usage is TRBJ1-3, with 7 bases aligning to TRBD1. V shed 10 bases and J 0 bases; nucleotides not matched to a gene: 12. CDR1 and CDR2 (germline): LGHNA, YNFKEQ. The CDR3 has 16 amino acids. CDR3 bases: TGTGCCACCGATTCCGGGACAGCCAGCTCTGGAAACACCATATATTTT. Its protein is CATDSGTASSGNTIYF.

The table lists this clone with a count of one. The rearrangement joins TRBV4-1 to TRBJ2-1; 9 positions match TRBD2. The CDR3 contains 17 residues. CDR1 MGHRA and CDR2 YSYEKL come from the germline V gene. J gave up 1 base and V 8 bases, and 12 bases lay outside the gene matches. CDR3 sequence (DNA): TGCGCCAGCGCCACCAGTTTAGCGGGAGTTTCCTACAATGAGCAGTTCTTC. Amino acids: CASATSLAGVSYNEQFF.

The chain links TRBV4-1 to TRBJ1-2; D ambiguous. V was shortened by 0 bases and J by 8 bases, with 13 bases between the two germline ends. The CDR3 sequence is 14 residues long. Germline CDR1 reads MGHRA; CDR2 reads YSYEKL. CDR3 coding DNA: TGCGCCAGCAGCCAAGAACTGAGCTATGGCGGCTACACCTTC. Translated: CASSQELSYGGYTF.